This TCR beta chain stems from a study of T cell responses to AZD1222 COVID-19 vaccine. Sequenced by immunoSEQ multiplex PCR; TCRdb stores in-frame clones only, minus some. The table records 100,000 to 150,000 clones, about 89% of them present only once. The sequences come from peripheral blood, collected on day 0 of MenACWY control vaccination. The receptor's source is an adult in good health.

CDR3 residues: CASSSPGGGYTF. The CDR3 bases are TGTGCCAGCTCCTCCCCAGGGGGCGGCTACACCTTC. The chain couples TRBV18 to TRBJ1-2, with 8 bases that match TRBD1. CDR3 length equals 12 residues. The J segment lost 8 bases and the V segment lost 6 bases, leaving 5 bases of the junction unmatched. CDR1 KGHSH and CDR2 LQKENI come from the germline V gene. Full variable domain (rest looked up from reference TRBV18 and TRBJ1-2): NAGVMQNPRHLVRRRGQEARLRCSPMKGHSHVYWYRQLPEEGLKFMVYLQKENIIDESGMPKERFSAEFPKEGPSILRIQQVVRGDSAAYFCASSSPGGGYTFGSGTRLTVV.